This T cell receptor (beta chain) originates from a study of identical twins. Study-wide results and caveats: Twins' surplus sharing was weaker for beta out-of-frame sequences. Zero-insertion results could be subject to partial confounding by invariant MAIT and iNKT cells. Insertions ran lower in abundant cord blood beta clonotypes, though not in memory repertoires.

Unique molecular identifiers were present on cDNA, and template switching added a universal primer site. A single record per CDR3 protein comes from TCRdb applying MiXCR to the 5' RACE reads. The sample includes more than 400,000 distinct CDR3 sequences, 15% seen only once; the top ten take about 0.4%. This clonotype was detected a few times. What it binds is unknown. This same sample was also part of a study on yellow fever vaccine responses in identical twins.

The sequence was obtained from a woman aged 18-30 years in good health. Sequenced: CD4+ T cells sorted from blood.

The CDR3 coding sequence is TGCGCCAGCAGCCCGGGACAGGGGGCAATGTTCGGCAGCACAGATACGCAGTATTTT. It codes for CASSPGQGAMFGSTDTQYF. V and J are TRBV5-1 and TRBJ2-3; 12 bases line up with TRBD1. The CDR3 contains 19 residues. Germline CDR1 and CDR2: SGHRS and YFSETQ. The V segment lost 4 bases and the J segment 0 bases; nucleotides outside the gene matches: 12.